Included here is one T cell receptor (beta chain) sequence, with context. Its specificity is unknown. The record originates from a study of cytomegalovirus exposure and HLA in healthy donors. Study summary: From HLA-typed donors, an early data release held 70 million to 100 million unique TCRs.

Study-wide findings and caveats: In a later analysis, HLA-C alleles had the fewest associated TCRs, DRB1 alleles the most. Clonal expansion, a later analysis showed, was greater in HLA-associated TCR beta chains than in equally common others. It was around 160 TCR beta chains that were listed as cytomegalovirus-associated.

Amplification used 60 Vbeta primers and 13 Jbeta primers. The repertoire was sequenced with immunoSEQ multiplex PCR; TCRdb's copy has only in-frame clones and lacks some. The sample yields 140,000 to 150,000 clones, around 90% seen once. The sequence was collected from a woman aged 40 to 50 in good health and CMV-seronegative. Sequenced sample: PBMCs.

This CDR3 reads CASSDSRFSYEKLFF. CDR3 in DNA: TGTGCCAGCAGCGACTCCCGGTTTTCGTATGAAAAACTGTTTTTT. This chain uses TRBV9 with TRBJ1-4; no clear D. The CDR3 loop spans 15 amino acids. Trimming pared 3 bases from V and 6 bases from J, leaving 15 bases between. CDR1 is SGDLS, CDR2 YYNGEE, per germline.